Below are 5 T cell receptor beta chains sequenced from a single sample in a study of beta chain features in type 1 diabetes listed by TCRdb under 2018. The library was obtained by the immunoSEQ multiplex PCR assay. The High Capacity cDNA Reverse Transcription Kit was used to reverse transcribe all of the isolated RNA, meaning that expressed TCRB transcripts were what got sequenced. TCRdb provides this immuneACCESS table in a form limited to in-frame rearrangements. Some clones are lacking; in checked studies, under half of them reflect an unresolved V gene, and why the rest are absent is not known. The sample table shows 110,000 to 150,000 clones, and about a tenth are seen once. In total, the top ten clones hold roughly 0.69% of the sample. Specimen: central memory CD4+ T cells from blood. These receptors were obtained from a man aged 18 to 35 in good health.

A few counts support this clone. The chain carries TRBV15 and TRBJ1-2, with TRBD1 as a possible D gene (5 bases). This CDR3 region has 16 residues. CDR1 LNHNV and CDR2 YYDKDF come from the germline V gene (reference sequence). Trimming left V 3 bases short and J 8 bases short, with 22 bases between. Here the CDR3 DNA reads TGTGCCACCAGCAGCCCCGGGGGAGGGCTGGTGGGGGGCTACACCTTC. Protein product: CATSSPGGGLVGGYTF.

The J gene is TRBJ2-2, the V gene TRBV5-6; maybe TRBD2 (5 bases). The length of the CDR3 is 16 residues. V was pared by 4 bases and J by 1 base, with 14 bases between. The germline gives CDR1 SGHDT, CDR2 YYEEEE. The CDR3 nucleotides are TGTGCCAGCAGCGCGCTGGAGGCCTTGAACACCGGGGAGCTGTTTTTT. Its translation is CASSALEALNTGELFF.

The chain has TRBV7-2 and TRBJ2-3; D unclear. Germline CDR1 reads SGHTA; CDR2 reads FQGNSA. The V end lost 4 bases, the J end lost 11 bases, and 13 bases lay between the germline ends. This CDR3 spans 12 amino acids. The CDR3 DNA is TGTGCCAGCAGCTATACGAATCGAGAGCAGTATTTT. This sequence encodes CASSYTNREQYF.

The table lists this clone with a few counts. This chain connects TRBV18 to TRBJ2-3, with 9 bases aligning to TRBD2. CDR1 and CDR2 (germline): KGHSH, LQKENI. V shed 3 bases and J 0 bases; nucleotides not matched to a gene: 7. The CDR3 has 17 residues. CDR3 DNA: TGTGCCAGCTCACCCCCGTTCGCGGGGGGGAGCACAGATACGCAGTATTTT. Its protein is CASSPPFAGGSTDTQYF.

A few counts support this clone. The chain joins TRBV6-5 to TRBJ1-6; D is ambiguous. This CDR3 has 15 residues. Deletions cut 2 bases from V and 7 bases from J, with 12 bases between. Germline V gives CDR1 MNHEY, CDR2 SVGAGI. Here the CDR3 reads CASSYEGSGNSPLHF. Here the CDR3 DNA reads TGTGCCAGCAGTTACGAGGGTAGCGGAAATTCACCCCTCCACTTT.